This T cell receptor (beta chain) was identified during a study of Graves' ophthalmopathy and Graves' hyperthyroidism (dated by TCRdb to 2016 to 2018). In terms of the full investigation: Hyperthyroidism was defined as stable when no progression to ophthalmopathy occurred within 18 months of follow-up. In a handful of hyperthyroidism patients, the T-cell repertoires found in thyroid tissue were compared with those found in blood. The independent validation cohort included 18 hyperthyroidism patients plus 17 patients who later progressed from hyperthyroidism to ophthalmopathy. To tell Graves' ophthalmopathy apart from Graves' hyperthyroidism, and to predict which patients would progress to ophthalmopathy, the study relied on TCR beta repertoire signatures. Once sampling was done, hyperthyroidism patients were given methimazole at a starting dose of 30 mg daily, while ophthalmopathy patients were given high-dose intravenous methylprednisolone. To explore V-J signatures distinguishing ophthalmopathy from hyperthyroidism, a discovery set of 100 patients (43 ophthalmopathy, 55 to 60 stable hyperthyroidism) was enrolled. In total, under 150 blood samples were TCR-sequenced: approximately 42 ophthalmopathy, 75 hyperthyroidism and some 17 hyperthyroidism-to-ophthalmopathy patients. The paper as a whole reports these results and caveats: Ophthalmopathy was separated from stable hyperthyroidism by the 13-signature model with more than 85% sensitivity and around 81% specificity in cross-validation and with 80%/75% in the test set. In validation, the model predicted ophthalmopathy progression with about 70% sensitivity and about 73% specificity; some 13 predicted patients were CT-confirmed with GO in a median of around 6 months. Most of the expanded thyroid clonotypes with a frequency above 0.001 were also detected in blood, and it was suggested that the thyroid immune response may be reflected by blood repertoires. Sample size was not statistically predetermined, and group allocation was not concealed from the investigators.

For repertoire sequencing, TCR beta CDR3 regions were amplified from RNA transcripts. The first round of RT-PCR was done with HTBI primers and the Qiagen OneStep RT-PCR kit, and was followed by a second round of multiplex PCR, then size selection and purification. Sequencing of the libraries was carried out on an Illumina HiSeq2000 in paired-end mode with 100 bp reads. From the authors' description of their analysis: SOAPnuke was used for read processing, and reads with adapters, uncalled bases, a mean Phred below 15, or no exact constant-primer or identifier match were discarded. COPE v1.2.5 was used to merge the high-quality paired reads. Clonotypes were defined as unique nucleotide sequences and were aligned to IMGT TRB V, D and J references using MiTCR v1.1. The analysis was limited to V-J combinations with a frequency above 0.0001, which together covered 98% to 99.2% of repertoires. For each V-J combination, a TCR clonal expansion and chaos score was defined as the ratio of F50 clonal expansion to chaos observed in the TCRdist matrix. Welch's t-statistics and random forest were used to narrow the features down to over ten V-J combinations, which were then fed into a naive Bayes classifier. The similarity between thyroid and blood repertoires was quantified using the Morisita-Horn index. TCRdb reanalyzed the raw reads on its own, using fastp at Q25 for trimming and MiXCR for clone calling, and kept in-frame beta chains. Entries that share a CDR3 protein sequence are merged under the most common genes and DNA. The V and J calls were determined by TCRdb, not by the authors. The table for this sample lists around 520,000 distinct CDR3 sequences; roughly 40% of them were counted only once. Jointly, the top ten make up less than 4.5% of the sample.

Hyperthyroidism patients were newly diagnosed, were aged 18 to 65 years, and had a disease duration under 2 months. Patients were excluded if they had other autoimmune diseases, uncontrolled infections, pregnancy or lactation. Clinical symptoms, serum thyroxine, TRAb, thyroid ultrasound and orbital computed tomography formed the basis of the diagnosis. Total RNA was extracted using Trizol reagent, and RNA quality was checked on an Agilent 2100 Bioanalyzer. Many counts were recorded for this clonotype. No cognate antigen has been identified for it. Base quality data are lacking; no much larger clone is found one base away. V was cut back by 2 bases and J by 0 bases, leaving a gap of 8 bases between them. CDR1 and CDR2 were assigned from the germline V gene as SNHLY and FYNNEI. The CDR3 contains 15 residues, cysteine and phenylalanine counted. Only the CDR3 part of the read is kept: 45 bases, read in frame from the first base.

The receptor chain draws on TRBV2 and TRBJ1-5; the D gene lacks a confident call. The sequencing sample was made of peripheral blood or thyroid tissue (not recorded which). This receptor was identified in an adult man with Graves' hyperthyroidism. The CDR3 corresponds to CASSESRVSNQPQHF. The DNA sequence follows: TGTGCCAGCAGTGAATCGAGAGTTAGCAATCAGCCCCAGCATTTT. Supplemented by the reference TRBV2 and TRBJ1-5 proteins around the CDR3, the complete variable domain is EPEVTQTPSHQVTQMGQEVILRCVPISNHLYFYWYRQILGQKVEFLVSFYNNEISEKSEIFDDQFSVERPDGSNFTLKIRSTKLEDSAMYFCASSESRVSNQPQHFGDGTRLSIL.